This is a list of T cell receptor beta chains from one sample in a study of liver allograft versus peripheral blood T cells. MiXCR was run by TCRdb on the reads, yielding one entry per CDR3 protein. The sample consists of several thousand distinct CDR3 sequences, roughly 26% of them appearing once. All receptors derive from a human patient who had a liver transplant. Some T cells may be supplied by the graft donor. Both conserved end residues are trimmed from each CDR3. The order of the fields is CDR3 length, V gene, J gene, CDR3 protein.

>12|TRBV20-1|TRBJ2-7
SATGTGGAYEQY
>10|TRBV11-2|TRBJ2-7
ASSLSGFEQY
>11|TRBV20-1|TRBJ1-5
SAEQLGNQPQH
>13|TRBV18|TRBJ2-5
ASSPSGALKETQY
>11|TRBV28|TRBJ1-1
ASSFRRVTEAF
>13|TRBV27|TRBJ2-2
ASSFQTGNTGELF
>14|TRBV19|TRBJ2-7
ASSHGRQGGSYEQY
>11|TRBV6-2/TRBV6-3|TRBJ2-5
ASSYSGRGTQY
>17|TRBV9|TRBJ1-3
ASSVDLGTARGSGNTIY
>11|TRBV6-1|TRBJ2-1
ASSEVRDDEQF
>13|TRBV9|TRBJ1-5
ASSVGGNSNQPQH
>12|TRBV19|TRBJ1-1
ASRGAAMNTEAF
>13|TRBV27|TRBJ1-5
ASSLGGESVQPQH
>12|TRBV6-1|TRBJ1-1
ASKTQGGGTEAF
>14|TRBV11-2|TRBJ1-6
ASSIEGGKGVSPLH
>15|TRBV5-5|TRBJ2-2
ASSLGSVGGLAGELF
>12|TRBV15|TRBJ1-1
ATSRDLGGLEAF
>13|TRBV9|TRBJ2-7
ASSISTSSPREQY
>11|TRBV20-1|TRBJ2-2
SAIGRRTGELF
>11|TRBV18|TRBJ1-3
ASSSEPGNTIY
>15|TRBV5-6|TRBJ1-3
ASSLERGGHSGNTIY
>12|TRBV6-2/TRBV6-3|TRBJ2-7
ASLGTGGPYEQY
>12|TRBV29-1|TRBJ1-1
SVEGGARNTEAF
>13|TRBV30|TRBJ2-3
AWSVGRGYTDTQY
>9|TRBV20-1|TRBJ2-7
SALQGYEQY
>14|TRBV7-9|TRBJ2-1
ASSPGSPSSYNEQF
>13|TRBV18|TRBJ2-2
ASSPGQLLAGELF
>14|TRBV11-3|TRBJ2-1
ASSLEVGREFNEQF
>13|TRBV6-1|TRBJ2-6
ASEPVPSGANVLT